The rows below give T cell receptor beta chains drawn from one sample of a study of T cell responses to AZD1222 COVID-19 vaccine. Assay: immunoSEQ multiplex PCR; the TCRdb copy retains only in-frame clones and omits some. The repertoire holds under 150,000 clones, approximately 93% seen once, with approximately 3.1% in the top ten. Sequencing was performed on peripheral blood, taken on day 0 of AZD1222 vaccination. The receptors come from an adult in good health. CDR3s leave out the opening cysteine and the closing phenylalanine or tryptophan. The D gene is left open where the match is weak.

v_call: TRBV11-2
d_call: .
cdr3_aa: ASSLATGSTDTQY

v_call: TRBV14
d_call: .
cdr3_aa: ASSQERLSGGYT

v_call: TRBV28
d_call: .
cdr3_aa: ASSLRREQY

v_call: TRBV5-1
d_call: .
cdr3_aa: ASSLTRGGGEQY

v_call: TRBV5-1
d_call: TRBD1
cdr3_aa: ASSWTGTAYGYT

v_call: TRBV18
d_call: .
cdr3_aa: ASSPSLETQY

v_call: TRBV6-5
d_call: TRBD1
cdr3_aa: ASSSNGGQGYRQY

v_call: TRBV7-8
d_call: .
cdr3_aa: ASSLTGTDTQY

v_call: TRBV2
d_call: .
cdr3_aa: ASGGEYMNTEAF

v_call: TRBV5-1
d_call: .
cdr3_aa: ASSFGGSGEQY

v_call: TRBV7-2
d_call: .
cdr3_aa: ASSPGVSDQPQH

v_call: TRBV21-1
d_call: .
cdr3_aa: ASSYSGSSSLEQY

v_call: TRBV4-2
d_call: .
cdr3_aa: ASSQGGGRFYNEQF

v_call: TRBV27
d_call: TRBD1
cdr3_aa: ASSFLNRGTDGYT

v_call: TRBV6-1
d_call: .
cdr3_aa: ASSENRVGGYGYT

v_call: TRBV30
d_call: .
cdr3_aa: AWSRVRGTDRNQPQH

v_call: TRBV10-2
d_call: TRBD1
cdr3_aa: ASSESGQGPSYNEQF

v_call: TRBV30
d_call: TRBD2
cdr3_aa: AWSVRELAGVPPLEQY

v_call: TRBV27
d_call: .
cdr3_aa: ASPGTRSYEQY

v_call: TRBV30
d_call: .
cdr3_aa: AWSPERQSVKQPQH

v_call: TRBV2
d_call: .
cdr3_aa: ASSAAGAETQY

v_call: TRBV19
d_call: .
cdr3_aa: ASSPHRANTEAF

v_call: TRBV6-1
d_call: .
cdr3_aa: ASSETGNEQF